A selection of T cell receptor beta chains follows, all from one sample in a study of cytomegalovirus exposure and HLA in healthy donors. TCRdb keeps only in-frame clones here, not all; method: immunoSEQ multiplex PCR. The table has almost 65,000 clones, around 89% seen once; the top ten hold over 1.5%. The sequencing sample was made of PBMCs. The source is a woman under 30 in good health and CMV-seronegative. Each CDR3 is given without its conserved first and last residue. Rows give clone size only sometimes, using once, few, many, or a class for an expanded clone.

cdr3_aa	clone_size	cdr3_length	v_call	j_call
ASKSPGLAGGEQY	-	13	TRBV2	TRBJ2-7
ASSVGGTDSNYGYT	-	14	TRBV9	TRBJ1-2
ASSELTGEMNTEAF	-	14	TRBV25-1	TRBJ1-1
ASHRAGHGEQY	-	11	TRBV6-5	TRBJ2-7
ASSDLGRLSYNEQF	-	14	TRBV27	TRBJ2-1
ASISPGNYGYT	-	11	TRBV28	TRBJ1-2
ASMSPSGSSTQY	few	12	TRBV5-1	TRBJ2-3
ASSDGSEREQY	-	11	TRBV25-1	TRBJ2-7
ASSQTIAGAGGEQY	-	14	TRBV27	TRBJ2-7
ASSIGGRVEKLF	-	12	TRBV19	TRBJ1-4
ATSRDLSYNEQF	-	12	TRBV15	TRBJ2-1
ASSSPLAGEQF	-	11	TRBV5-1	TRBJ2-1
ASSEADYNEQF	once	11	TRBV10-1	TRBJ2-1
ASSLDRDRDEKLF	-	13	TRBV28	TRBJ1-4
ASSHGQNEKLF	once	11	TRBV5-6	TRBJ1-4
ASSHGFGGNSYNEQF	once	15	TRBV4-1	TRBJ2-1
ASSLSTGQGVTQF	-	13	TRBV7-8	TRBJ2-1
ASRLEDLNTEAF	-	12	TRBV6-1	TRBJ1-1
ASRPESGRGKHEQY	-	14	TRBV7-9	TRBJ2-7
ASSPGQGGQPQH	-	12	TRBV7-2	TRBJ1-5
ASSRQGGTEAF	-	11	TRBV6-4	TRBJ1-1
ASSFGWAWNTEAF	-	13	TRBV11-2	TRBJ1-1
ATSRVRRDRDYEQY	-	14	TRBV15	TRBJ2-7
ASSLNSRTGQGNTEAF	-	16	TRBV13	TRBJ1-1
ASSSGQGHYNEQF	-	13	TRBV11-3	TRBJ2-1
ASSYLPGELF	-	10	TRBV6-5	TRBJ2-2
ASTVDRVEGYT	once	11	TRBV2	TRBJ1-2